This record looks at one T cell receptor beta chain sequence and its context. Its antigen is still unknown. One base away there is no much larger clone; base qualities are not given. This entry belongs to a study of OX40 agonist ivuxolimab in advanced cancers. The study in broad terms: Ivuxolimab was a fully human IgG2 agonistic monoclonal antibody targeting the costimulatory receptor OX40 (CD134). Intravenous ivuxolimab was administered to patients every 2 weeks at six dose levels: 0.01, 0.1, 0.3, 1.5, 3 and 10 mg/kg. Of the 50 or so patients in dose escalation, 19 had hepatocellular carcinoma, some 15 had melanoma, 9 had renal cell carcinoma and 9 had head and neck cancer. The dose-escalation cohort was 82.7% male with a mean age of approximately 60 years, ranging from roughly 23 to 79. Prior anti-PD-1, anti-PD-L1 or anti-CTLA-4 therapy was permitted, and checkpoint inhibitors had been received by roughly 40% of dose-escalation patients. Partial responses occurred in three dose-escalation patients, of whom one had hepatocellular carcinoma and two had cutaneous melanoma. Peripheral TCRbeta sequencing aimed to test whether ivuxolimab altered TCR sequence diversity and caused clonal T-cell expansion. The paper describes the monotherapy dose-escalation part (N of about 54 patients) of the phase I trial of ivuxolimab.

V ends up 2 bases short and J 5 bases short, with an unmatched junction base count of 3. The CDR3 contains 14 residues, cysteine and phenylalanine counted. The DNA shown is the 42-base CDR3, in frame from base 1. CDR1 and CDR2, looked up from the germline V gene, are ENHRY and SYGVKD. The trial excluded patients who had a history of autoimmune disease or who were on systemic immunosuppression. Peripheral blood for TCR sequencing was collected from all dose cohorts at baseline, on cycle 4 day 1, and on cycle 7 day 1. The samples were drawn from a first-in-human, open-label, multicenter phase I dose-escalation trial of ivuxolimab. Adults with locally advanced or metastatic head and neck squamous cell, hepatocellular, melanoma or renal cell carcinoma were enrolled in the trial. Before TCR sequencing, CD4+ T cells and CD8+ T cells from peripheral blood were sorted into separate populations. For sequencing of the TCRbeta CDR3 region, genomic DNA was extracted from the sorted cells. The immunoSEQ Assay was used to sequence the TCRbeta CDR3 regions. TCRdb stores this immuneACCESS table with in-frame sequences only. Part of the clones is absent; in the studies checked, under half of the shortfall reflects unresolved V genes, and no reason is known for the rest. The sample yields some 100,000 clones; about nine tenths were counted once. More than 0.25% of the sample is held by the ten biggest clonotypes.

Study-level results and caveats: Clonal expansion of both CD4+ and CD8+ blood T cells was observed from baseline to week 6 at doses 0.1 to 3.0 mg/kg. Which antigens the clonally expanded peripheral T cells were specific for was not determined. Low levels of normalized T-cell clonal expansion were also seen in some patients who did not respond. On average, CD8+ T cells showed more expanded clones than CD4+ T cells after ivuxolimab. In the 0.1-3.0 mg/kg groups, partial responders were among the patients with the lowest normalized peripheral clonal expansion, particularly in CD8+ T cells.

The receptor chain draws on TRBV10-3 and TRBJ2-1; TRBD2 fits 7 bases in the junction. The specimen was CD4+ or CD8+ T cells sorted from blood, collected in a trial of the OX40 agonist ivuxolimab. This receptor was identified in an adult with an advanced solid tumor such as melanoma, head and neck, liver or kidney cancer. The DNA sequence is TGTGCCATCAGTGAGACTAGCGATCACAATGAGCAGTTCTTC. It is translated as CAISETSDHNEQFF.